The clone carrying this T cell receptor (beta chain) was observed at least ten times. The CDR3 totals 15 residues. The V gene's germline CDR1 is SQVTM and CDR2 ANQGSEA. V trimming: 3 bases; J trimming: 1 base; junction bases outside the gene matches: 6. This sample was taken from a study of T-cell reconstitution after alpha-beta-depleted transplantation in children. Preparing the TCRbeta library involved the use of unique molecular identifiers. In TCRdb, the PCR reads were re-called with MiXCR into one record per CDR3 protein. The sample lists approximately 420,000 distinct CDR3 sequences, about a tenth occurring once.

This specimen consisted of PBMCs from the stem cell graft donor, obtained from the stem cell graft. The gene calls are TRBV29-1 and TRBJ2-1; 7 nucleotides align to TRBD1. This sequence was found in a human donor who donated a stem cell graft to a child with acute myeloid leukemia. The CDR3, as DNA: TGCAGCGTTGACACAGAGGGGGCGTCCTACAATGAGCAGTTCTTC. This sequence encodes CSVDTEGASYNEQFF.